The 21 T cell receptor beta chains below come from one sample, sequenced in a study of blood T cell repertoires in COVID-19 (dated by TCRdb to about 2020). The receptor library was made with the immunoSEQ multiplex PCR assay. TCRdb took over this immuneACCESS table, retaining in-frame rearrangements with V and J assigned. Such tables are incomplete; in checked studies, under half of the missing clones stem from an unresolved V gene, and the remainder is unexplained. This sample comprises about 36,000 clones, 65% to 80% of them detected only once. The ten largest clones represent just under 2% of the sample. Sequencing was performed on peripheral blood. The receptor source for this set is a man in his 60s with active COVID-19.

V usage is TRBV20-1 and J usage is TRBJ1-1; D is uncertain. Trimming cost V 1 base and J 2 bases, with 2 bases left between them. This CDR3 is built from 11 residues. CDR1 DFQATT and CDR2 SNEGSKA come from the germline V gene (reference sequence). The chain's CDR3 is CSARANTEAFF. DNA for the CDR3: TGCAGTGCTAGAGCTAACACTGAAGCTTTCTTT.

The chain combines TRBV7-2 with TRBJ1-2; 9 nucleotides align to TRBD1. Germline CDR1 and CDR2: SGHTA and FQGNSA. Unmatched junction bases numbered 9, after V lost 5 bases and J lost 8 bases. The CDR3 sequence is 14 residues long. In DNA, the CDR3 is TGTGCCAGCAGCACCCAACAGGGGGCTAGGGGCTACACCTTC. Its translation: CASSTQQGARGYTF.

The chain carries TRBV4-3 and TRBJ2-7; 7 bases line up with TRBD2. Unmatched junction bases numbered 3, after V lost 1 base and J lost 6 bases. Germline CDR1 LGHNA, CDR2 YSLEER. This CDR3 has 13 amino acids. The CDR3 spells CASSQVSGGEQYF. CDR3 DNA sequence: TGCGCCAGCAGCCAAGTCTCGGGGGGCGAGCAGTACTTC.

This clone has only one observation. The chain links TRBV4-1 to TRBJ1-4; tentatively, D is TRBD1 (5 bases). Germline-derived CDR1 and CDR2 are MGHRA and YSYEKL. V gave up 2 bases and J gave up 8 bases, with 18 bases separating them. The CDR3 is 16 amino acids. For the CDR3, the DNA is TGCGCCAGCAGCCAACCGACACGAGGACGGACAGAAAAACTGTTTTTT. This codes for CASSQPTRGRTEKLFF.

J is TRBJ1-5 and V is TRBV19, with TRBD1 matching over 8 bases. V gave up 8 bases and J gave up 0 bases; unmatched junction bases: 6. Per the germline V gene, CDR1 is LNHDA and CDR2 is SQIVND (reference sequence). The CDR3 runs to 15 residues. The CDR3 here is CASGGTGYSNQPQHF. The CDR3 DNA is TGTGCCAGTGGGGGGACAGGCTATAGCAATCAGCCCCAGCATTTT.

Relative to its sample, this clone is medium-sized. The chain joins TRBV6-5 to TRBJ2-1; D is perhaps TRBD1 (7 bases). V was shortened by 6 bases and J by 8 bases, with 20 bases between the two germline ends. There are 15 residues in the CDR3. Germline assignment: CDR1 MNHEY and CDR2 SVGAGI. DNA of the CDR3: TGTGCCAGCAGCCCGCGGGACAGCCGTCGAGATGAGCAGTTCTTC. Its translation: CASSPRDSRRDEQFF.

V is TRBV29-1 and J is TRBJ2-7; D may be TRBD1 (5 bases). CDR1 is SQVTM and CDR2 is ANQGSEA in the germline V gene. Between the trimmed V and J ends, which lost 4 bases and 2 bases, there was a span of 12 bases. The CDR3 is 13 amino acids. The CDR3 DNA reads as TGCAGCGTTGTTGGCAGGGCCCCCTACGAGCAGTACTTC. Translating it yields CSVVGRAPYEQYF.

This sequence joins TRBV6-2 or TRBV6-3 and TRBJ1-4; TRBD1 is a possible D gene (5 bases). Trimming pared 2 bases from V and 13 bases from J, leaving 26 bases between. CDR1 MNHEY and CDR2 SVGEGT come from the germline V gene. This CDR3 is 17 amino acids long. CDR3 region: CASSYPALGEDNEVLFF. The CDR3 nucleotides read TGTGCCAGCAGTTACCCCGCGCTGGGGGAGGATAATGAAGTACTGTTTTTT.

This chain joins TRBV5-4 and TRBJ2-6; 7 bases line up with TRBD1. V gave up 3 bases and J gave up 2 bases; unmatched junction bases: 2. The CDR3 runs 15 residues. CDR1 is SGHNT and CDR2 is YYREEE in the germline V gene (reference sequence). In nucleotides, the CDR3 is TGTGCCAGCAGCTCACAGGGGACTGGGGCCAACGTCCTGACTTTC. This codes for CASSSQGTGANVLTF.

This CDR3 is CASRGEWDRGKAFF. In DNA, the CDR3 is TGTGCCAGCAGGGGGGAATGGGACAGGGGTAAAGCTTTCTTT. V gene TRBV6-5 combines with J gene TRBJ1-1; 10 positions match TRBD1. The CDR3 contains 14 residues. Germline V gene sequence: CDR1 MNHEY, CDR2 SVGAGI. The junction had 10 bases not matched to a gene; V was cut back by 6 bases and J by 9 bases.

This chain connects TRBV9 to TRBJ2-1; 10 bases map to TRBD2. The CDR3 covers 16 residues. Germline V lookup: CDR1 SGDLS, CDR2 YYNGEE. V dropped 3 bases and J dropped 5; count of bases not matched to a gene: 8. The CDR3 is CASSAYGLADDNEQFF. The CDR3 DNA sequence: TGTGCCAGCAGCGCGTATGGACTAGCGGATGACAATGAGCAGTTCTTC.

This clone was seen just once. The chain is built from TRBV19 and TRBJ1-1, with unresolved D. V gave up 3 bases and J gave up 11 bases, with 22 bases separating them. Germline V gene sequence: CDR1 LNHDA, CDR2 SQIVND (reference sequence). CDR3 length: 15 residues. In DNA form, the CDR3 reads TGTGCCAGTAGTATCGGTCCGGTGTCCGGGTTATACGCTTTCTTT. Amino acids: CASSIGPVSGLYAFF.

In nucleotides, the CDR3 is TGTGCCAGCAGCGTGGGGGGGACACTCAATGAGCAGTTCTTC. Translation: CASSVGGTLNEQFF. V gene TRBV9 combines with J gene TRBJ2-1; a weak D match, TRBD2 (7 bases). V shed 2 bases and J shed 6 bases, with 12 bases lying between them. Germline V gives CDR1 SGDLS, CDR2 YYNGEE. The CDR3 covers 14 residues. The variable domain in full, completed from reference TRBV9 and TRBJ2-1, reads DSGVTQTPKHLITATGQRVTLRCSPRSGDLSVYWYQQSLDQGLQFLIQYYNGEERAKGNILERFSAQQFPDLHSELNLSSLELGDSALYFCASSVGGTLNEQFFGPGTRLTVL.

The rearrangement uses TRBV15 and TRBJ1-6, with 8 bases aligning to TRBD1. Trimming at V came to 1 base and at J to 7 bases, leaving 0 bases not matched to a gene. The CDR3 extends over 14 amino acids. Per germline, CDR1 LNHNV and CDR2 YYDKDF (reference sequence). CDR3 sequence (DNA): TGTGCCACCAGCAGAGGACAGGGGAATTCACCCCTCCACTTT. It translates to CATSRGQGNSPLHF.

The V call is TRBV6-2 or TRBV6-3, the J call TRBJ1-4; the match to TRBD1 covers 9 bases. The CDR3 sequence is 14 residues long. The germline V gene encodes CDR1 MNHEY and CDR2 SVGEGT. Trimming took 6 bases from V and 8 from J; bases not matched to a gene: 7. CDR3 bases: TGTGCCAGCAGCCCCGGGACAGGGTCGGAAAAACTGTTTTTT. Translating gives CASSPGTGSEKLFF.

The rearrangement joins TRBV19 to TRBJ1-1; 7 nucleotides line up with TRBD1. Germline values: CDR1 LNHDA, CDR2 SQIVND (reference sequence). The CDR3 totals 14 residues. With 1 base clipped from V and 7 bases from J, the junction kept 6 bases outside the gene matches. CDR3: CASSIGGRGIEAFF. In DNA, the CDR3 is TGTGCCAGTAGTATAGGGGGCAGGGGGATTGAAGCTTTCTTT. Full variable domain (rest looked up from reference TRBV19 and TRBJ1-1): DGGITQSPKYLFRKEGQNVTLSCEQNLNHDAMYWYRQDPGQGLRLIYYSQIVNDFQKGDIAEGYSVSREKKESFPLTVTSAQKNPTAFYLCASSIGGRGIEAFFGQGTRLTVV.

The chain couples TRBV4-1 to TRBJ1-6, with 7 bases lining up with TRBD1. This CDR3 has 17 amino acids. The germline V gene encodes CDR1 MGHRA and CDR2 YSYEKL. The ends lost 3 bases at V and 11 bases at J; junction bases unmatched: 16. CDR3 in amino acids: CASSHPNGGQVSAPLHF. The CDR3 DNA sequence: TGCGCCAGCAGCCATCCCAACGGCGGACAGGTATCGGCACCCCTCCACTTT.

The table lists this clone with a few counts. The chain combines TRBV29-1 with TRBJ1-2; weak D call: TRBD1 (6 bases). CDR1 is SQVTM, CDR2 ANQGSEA, per germline. The V gene lost 6 bases and the J gene lost 8 bases, with 13 bases spanning the gap. CDR3 length equals 11 residues. As DNA, the CDR3 is TGCAGCGTGGGGGGGCCGAGAGGCTACACCTTC. It translates to CSVGGPRGYTF.

This chain uses TRBV4-1 with TRBJ2-2; 10 bases fit TRBD1. V was clipped by 1 base and J by 5 bases; unmatched bases: 4. This CDR3 contains 16 residues. CDR1 is MGHRA, CDR2 YSYEKL, per germline. The CDR3 reads CASSQGTGGRTGELFF. In DNA form, the CDR3 reads TGCGCCAGCAGCCAAGGGACAGGGGGTCGGACCGGGGAGCTGTTTTTT.

DNA for the CDR3: TGTGCCAGCAGTAAGGGACAGGGGGCTGAAGCTTTCTTT. It codes for CASSKGQGAEAFF. The chain combines TRBV6-5 with TRBJ1-1, with 11 bases identical to TRBD1. Trimming took 5 bases from V and 6 from J; bases not matched to a gene: 2. Germline-derived CDR1 and CDR2 are MNHEY and SVGAGI. The CDR3 covers 13 residues.

This sequence joins TRBV20-1 and TRBJ2-5; D uncertain. The CDR3 sequence is 10 residues long. The germline CDR1 and CDR2 sequences are DFQATT and SNEGSKA (reference sequence). The V end was cut by 6 bases, the J end by 8 bases, with 10 bases between. In DNA form, the CDR3 reads TGCAGTGCCCTGTCGACTACCCAGTACTTC. Translated, it gives CSALSTTQYF.